These 2 T cell receptor beta chains were all obtained from the same sample, sequenced in a study of blood T cell repertoires in COVID-19. Sequencing used immunoSEQ multiplex PCR; TCRdb keeps in-frame clones, though not all of them. Among about 300,000 clones listed, roughly 86% were seen once. The material sequenced was PBMCs or T cells enriched from blood (not recorded which). These receptors were obtained from a woman between 45 and 60 years old who had been exposed to COVID-19.

The gene calls are TRBV3-1 (or the pseudogene TRBV3-2) and TRBJ2-6; 9 nucleotides line up with TRBD1. V shed 4 bases, J shed 2 bases, and the junction held 6 bases outside the gene matches. The CDR3 contains 17 residues. Germline assignment: CDR1 LGHDT and CDR2 YNNKEL (reference sequence). DNA of the CDR3: TGTGCCAGCAGCCCAAGAGGACAGGGGACTGGGGCCAACGTCCTGACTTTC. This codes for CASSPRGQGTGANVLTF.

This clone showed up many times. In DNA form, the CDR3 reads TGTGCCAGCAGAGTCCCCCACAGGGGCACTGAAGCTTTCTTT. Protein: CASRVPHRGTEAFF. V and J are TRBV28 and TRBJ1-1, with 7 positions matching TRBD1. V shed 6 bases, J shed 4 bases, and the junction held 8 bases outside the gene matches. Germline V CDR1 and CDR2: MDHEN, SYDVKM. The CDR3 contains 14 residues. Full variable domain (rest looked up from reference TRBV28 and TRBJ1-1): DVKVTQSSRYLVKRTGEKVFLECVQDMDHENMFWYRQDPGLGLRLIYFSYDVKMKEKGDIPEGYSVSREKKERFSLILESASTNQTSMYLCASRVPHRGTEAFFGQGTRLTVV.